The rows below give T cell receptor beta chains drawn from one sample of a study of cytomegalovirus exposure and HLA in healthy donors. Here immunoSEQ multiplex PCR was the method, and the copy in TCRdb shows in-frame clones only, minus some. The sample has around 50,000 clones; roughly 83% are singletons. Sequencing was done on a sample of PBMCs. The receptors stem from a man aged 30-40 years in good health and CMV-seronegative. Both conserved end residues are part of each CDR3. The order of the fields is V gene, J gene, clone size, D gene, CDR3 protein, CDR3 DNA. The D gene is left open where the match is weak. Clone size is shown for a subset of rows, as once, few, many or a class of expanded clone.

v_call: TRBV11-2; j_call: TRBJ2-5; clone_size: -; d_call: TRBD1; cdr3_aa: CASSMGQRGTQYF; cdr3_nt: TGTGCCAGCAGTATGGGACAGCGAGGGACCCAGTACTTC
v_call: TRBV6-1; j_call: TRBJ1-3; clone_size: few; d_call: -; cdr3_aa: CASSYFGNTIYF; cdr3_nt: TGTGCCAGCAGCTACTTCGGAAACACCATATATTTT
v_call: TRBV7-3; j_call: TRBJ1-6; clone_size: -; d_call: -; cdr3_aa: CASSGGSGPLHF; cdr3_nt: TGTGCCAGCAGCGGGGGCAGTGGACCCCTCCACTTT
v_call: TRBV25-1; j_call: TRBJ1-3; clone_size: few; d_call: TRBD1; cdr3_aa: CASRTGGNTIYF; cdr3_nt: TGTGCCAGCAGGACAGGGGGAAACACCATATATTTT
v_call: TRBV4-1; j_call: TRBJ1-6; clone_size: -; d_call: -; cdr3_aa: CASSHLGENSNSPLHF; cdr3_nt: TGCGCCAGCAGCCACCTCGGGGAAAACTCAAATTCACCCCTCCACTTT
v_call: TRBV29-1; j_call: TRBJ2-5; clone_size: -; d_call: TRBD1; cdr3_aa: CSVTGGQETQYF; cdr3_nt: TGCAGCGTAACAGGGGGCCAAGAGACCCAGTACTTC
v_call: TRBV6-4; j_call: TRBJ2-3; clone_size: -; d_call: TRBD1; cdr3_aa: CASINRDRGTDTQYF; cdr3_nt: TGTGCCAGCATCAACCGGGACAGGGGGACAGATACGCAGTATTTT
v_call: TRBV7-2; j_call: TRBJ1-5; clone_size: -; d_call: -; cdr3_aa: CASSLEGNGNQPQHF; cdr3_nt: TGTGCCAGCAGCTTAGAGGGGAACGGCAATCAGCCCCAGCATTTT
v_call: TRBV10-2; j_call: TRBJ2-3; clone_size: -; d_call: TRBD2; cdr3_aa: CASSEWSSGPSTDTQYF; cdr3_nt: TGCGCCAGCAGTGAGTGGTCTAGCGGGCCTAGCACAGATACGCAGTATTTT
v_call: TRBV6-6; j_call: TRBJ2-7; clone_size: once; d_call: TRBD2; cdr3_aa: CASSPGTSATYEQYF; cdr3_nt: TGTGCCAGCAGCCCCGGGACTAGCGCTACCTACGAGCAGTACTTC
v_call: TRBV27; j_call: TRBJ1-2; clone_size: -; d_call: -; cdr3_aa: CASSSGLRNYGYTF; cdr3_nt: TGTGCCAGCAGTTCGGGACTTCGTAACTATGGCTACACCTTC
v_call: TRBV4-1; j_call: TRBJ2-5; clone_size: once; d_call: -; cdr3_aa: CASSPLLGGQETQYF; cdr3_nt: TGCGCCAGCAGCCCTCTCCTCGGGGGCCAAGAGACCCAGTACTTC
v_call: TRBV19; j_call: TRBJ2-3; clone_size: -; d_call: -; cdr3_aa: CASSSPGDTQYF; cdr3_nt: TGTGCCAGTAGTTCCCCAGGAGATACGCAGTATTTT
v_call: TRBV4-1; j_call: TRBJ1-1; clone_size: -; d_call: -; cdr3_aa: CASSSRQATNTEAFF; cdr3_nt: TGCGCCAGCAGCTCCCGCCAGGCGACGAACACTGAAGCTTTCTTT
v_call: TRBV6-1; j_call: TRBJ1-3; clone_size: -; d_call: TRBD1; cdr3_aa: CATRQGGGGNTIYF; cdr3_nt: TGTGCCACCCGACAGGGGGGAGGTGGAAACACCATATATTTT
v_call: TRBV6-6; j_call: TRBJ2-1; clone_size: -; d_call: -; cdr3_aa: CASSYSDSSYNEQFF; cdr3_nt: TGTGCCAGCAGTTACTCGGACAGCTCCTACAATGAGCAGTTCTTC
v_call: TRBV5-1; j_call: TRBJ2-3; clone_size: -; d_call: TRBD1; cdr3_aa: CASSGRTGRTDTQYF; cdr3_nt: TGCGCCAGCAGCGGACGGACAGGGCGCACAGATACGCAGTATTTT
v_call: TRBV19; j_call: TRBJ2-2; clone_size: -; d_call: TRBD2; cdr3_aa: CASSTAGGNTGELFF; cdr3_nt: TGTGCCAGTAGTACAGCGGGAGGGAACACCGGGGAGCTGTTTTTT
v_call: TRBV10-3; j_call: TRBJ2-1; clone_size: -; d_call: TRBD2; cdr3_aa: CAISEPPAGGFDNEQFF; cdr3_nt: TGTGCCATCAGTGAGCCCCCAGCGGGGGGGTTCGACAATGAGCAGTTCTTC
v_call: TRBV7-6; j_call: TRBJ2-3; clone_size: -; d_call: TRBD2; cdr3_aa: CASSLPPRLAGVTDTQYF; cdr3_nt: TGTGCCAGCAGTTTACCACCCCGACTAGCGGGAGTCACAGATACGCAGTATTTT
v_call: TRBV11-3; j_call: TRBJ1-1; clone_size: -; d_call: -; cdr3_aa: CASSLDWNTEAFF; cdr3_nt: TGTGCCAGCAGTTTGGACTGGAACACTGAAGCTTTCTTT
v_call: TRBV2; j_call: TRBJ2-1; clone_size: -; d_call: TRBD2; cdr3_aa: CASRSGREGYNEQFF; cdr3_nt: TGTGCCAGCAGATCCGGGCGGGAGGGCTACAATGAGCAGTTCTTC
v_call: TRBV7-2; j_call: TRBJ1-4; clone_size: once; d_call: TRBD1; cdr3_aa: CASSSRTGVNEKLFF; cdr3_nt: TGTGCCAGCAGCTCCAGGACAGGCGTAAATGAAAAACTGTTTTTT
v_call: TRBV25-1; j_call: TRBJ1-1; clone_size: -; d_call: -; cdr3_aa: CASTIGGYTEAFF; cdr3_nt: TGTGCCAGCACAATCGGGGGGTACACTGAAGCTTTCTTT
v_call: TRBV6-5; j_call: TRBJ1-2; clone_size: -; d_call: -; cdr3_aa: CASSSYRGSGNGYTF; cdr3_nt: TGTGCCAGCAGTTCCTATCGGGGGTCCGGGAATGGCTACACCTTC
v_call: TRBV27; j_call: TRBJ1-4; clone_size: -; d_call: -; cdr3_aa: CASSLREKLFF; cdr3_nt: TGTGCCAGCAGTTTGCGTGAAAAACTGTTTTTT
v_call: TRBV7-9; j_call: TRBJ1-3; clone_size: few; d_call: TRBD1; cdr3_aa: CASSPRTGIDTIYF; cdr3_nt: TGTGCCAGCAGCCCAAGGACAGGGATCGACACCATATATTTT
v_call: TRBV21-1; j_call: TRBJ1-5; clone_size: -; d_call: -; cdr3_aa: CASSKAGGQPQHF; cdr3_nt: TGTGCCAGCAGCAAAGCCGGGGGTCAGCCCCAGCATTTT
v_call: TRBV19; j_call: TRBJ2-7; clone_size: -; d_call: -; cdr3_aa: CASRLTASSYEQYF; cdr3_nt: TGTGCCAGTAGACTGACAGCCAGCTCCTACGAGCAGTACTTC
v_call: TRBV11-3; j_call: TRBJ1-1; clone_size: -; d_call: TRBD1; cdr3_aa: CASSGGTGAEAFF; cdr3_nt: TGTGCCAGCAGTGGGGGGACAGGGGCTGAAGCTTTCTTT
v_call: TRBV6-1; j_call: TRBJ1-2; clone_size: -; d_call: TRBD1; cdr3_aa: CASTEDRAVYGYTF; cdr3_nt: TGTGCCAGCACCGAGGACAGGGCCGTCTATGGCTACACCTTC
v_call: TRBV27; j_call: TRBJ2-6; clone_size: -; d_call: -; cdr3_aa: CASGHVKGMIAGANVLTF; cdr3_nt: TGTGCCAGCGGCCATGTTAAGGGGATGATAGCTGGGGCCAACGTCCTGACTTTC
v_call: TRBV5-6; j_call: TRBJ2-7; clone_size: -; d_call: -; cdr3_aa: CASSSPPGVEGEQYF; cdr3_nt: TGTGCCAGCAGCTCCCCCCCGGGAGTCGAGGGCGAGCAGTACTTC